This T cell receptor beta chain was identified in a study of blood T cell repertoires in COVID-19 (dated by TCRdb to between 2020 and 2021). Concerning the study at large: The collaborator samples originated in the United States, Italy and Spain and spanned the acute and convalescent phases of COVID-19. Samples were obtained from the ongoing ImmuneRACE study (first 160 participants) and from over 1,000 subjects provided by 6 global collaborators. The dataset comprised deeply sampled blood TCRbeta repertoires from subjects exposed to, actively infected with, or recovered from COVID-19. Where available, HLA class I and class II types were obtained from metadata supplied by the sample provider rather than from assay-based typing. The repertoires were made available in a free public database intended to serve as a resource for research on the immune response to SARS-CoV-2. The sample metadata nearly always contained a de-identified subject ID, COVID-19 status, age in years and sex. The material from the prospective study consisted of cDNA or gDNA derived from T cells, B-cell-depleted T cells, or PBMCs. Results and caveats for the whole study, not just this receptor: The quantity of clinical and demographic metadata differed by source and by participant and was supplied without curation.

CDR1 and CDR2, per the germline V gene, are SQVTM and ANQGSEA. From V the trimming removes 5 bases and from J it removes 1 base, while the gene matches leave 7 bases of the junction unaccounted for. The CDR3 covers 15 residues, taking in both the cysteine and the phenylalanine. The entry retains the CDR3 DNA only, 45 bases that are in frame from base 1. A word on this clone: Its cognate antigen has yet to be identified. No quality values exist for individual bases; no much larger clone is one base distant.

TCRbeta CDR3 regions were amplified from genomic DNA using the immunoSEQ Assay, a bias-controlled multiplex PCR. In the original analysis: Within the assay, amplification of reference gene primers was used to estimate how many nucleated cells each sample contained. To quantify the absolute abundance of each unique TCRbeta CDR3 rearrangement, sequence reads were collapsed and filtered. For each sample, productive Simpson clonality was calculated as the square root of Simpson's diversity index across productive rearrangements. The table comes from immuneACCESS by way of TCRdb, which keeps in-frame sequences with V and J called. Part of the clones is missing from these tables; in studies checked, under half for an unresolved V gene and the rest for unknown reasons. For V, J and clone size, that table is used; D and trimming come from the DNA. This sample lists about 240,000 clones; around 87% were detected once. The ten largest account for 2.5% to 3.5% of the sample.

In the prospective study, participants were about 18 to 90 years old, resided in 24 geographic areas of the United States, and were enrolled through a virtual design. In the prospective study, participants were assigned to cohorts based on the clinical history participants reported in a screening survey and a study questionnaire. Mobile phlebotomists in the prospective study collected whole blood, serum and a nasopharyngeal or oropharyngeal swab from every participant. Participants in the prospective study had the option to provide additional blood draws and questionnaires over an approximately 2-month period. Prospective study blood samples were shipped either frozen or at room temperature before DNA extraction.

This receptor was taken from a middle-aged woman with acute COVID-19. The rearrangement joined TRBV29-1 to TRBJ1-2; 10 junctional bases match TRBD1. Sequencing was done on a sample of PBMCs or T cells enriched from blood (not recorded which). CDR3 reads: CSVQTGGGHNYGYTF. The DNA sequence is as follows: TGCAGCGTTCAGACAGGGGGCGGCCATAACTATGGCTACACCTTC. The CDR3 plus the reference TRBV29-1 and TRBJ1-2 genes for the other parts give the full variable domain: SAVISQKPSRDICQRGTSLTIQCQVDSQVTMMFWYRQQPGQSLTLIATANQGSEATYESGFVIDKFPISRPNLTFSTLTVSNMSPEDSSIYLCSVQTGGGHNYGYTFGSGTRLTVV.